This T cell receptor beta chain was documented in a study of blood T cell repertoires in COVID-19. Study-level information: The analysed material was cDNA or gDNA that came from T cells, B-cell-depleted T cells, or PBMCs.

CDR1 and CDR2 (germline): SGDLS, YYNGEE. V was shortened by 4 bases and J by 3 bases, with 14 bases between the two germline ends. This CDR3 is 16 amino acids long. This clone was seen a few times. Measured with immunoSEQ multiplex PCR; TCRdb has only the in-frame clones, and not every one. Here the sample spans 190,000 or so clones, approximately 80% being singletons. Those enrolled, adults aged roughly 18 to 89 years, came from around 25 US areas. Recovered participants had two consecutive negative NP/OP PCR tests, healthcare professional clearance, or symptom resolution. The chain uses TRBV9 and TRBJ1-6; D unresolved. Sequenced input: PBMCs or T cells enriched from blood (not recorded which). The receptor was isolated from a man aged 40-55 years who had recovered from COVID-19. The CDR3 loop is CASSPTAVLYNSPLHF. The CDR3 DNA reads TGTGCCAGCAGCCCGACGGCGGTCCTCTATAATTCACCCCTCCACTTT.